This T cell receptor (beta chain) was identified in a study of T cells in Graves' hyperthyroidism and ophthalmopathy. TCR beta CDR3 regions were amplified from RNA transcripts. The HTBI primer set drove a first-round RT-PCR of the TCR CDR3. Each CDR3 protein gets one entry after TCRdb re-called the multiplex PCR reads with MiXCR. The sample holds roughly 420,000 distinct CDR3 sequences, around 16% seen once. This clonotype was seen ten or more times. What was sequenced was blood. The TCR originated in a woman aged 18-29 years with Graves' hyperthyroidism.

CDR3 loop: CASRGQGTDTQYF. For the CDR3, the DNA is TGTGCCAGCAGAGGACAGGGCACAGATACGCAGTATTTT. The chain joins TRBV6-1 to TRBJ2-3; 7 bases are a match to TRBD1. The V and J ends lost 6 bases and 1 base, in that order; junction bases with no gene match: 1. The CDR3 has 13 amino acids. The germline CDR1 and CDR2 sequences are MNHNS and SASEGT.